This TCR beta chain was recorded in a study of T cell responses to AZD1222 COVID-19 vaccine. TCRdb's table, derived via immunoSEQ multiplex PCR, lists solely in-frame clones and lacks some. The sample has about 130,000 clones, approximately 85% seen once; the top ten hold 7.9%. The CDR3 runs to 11 residues. CDR1 and CDR2 from the germline V gene are MNHEY and SVGAGI. V gave up 4 bases and J gave up 10 bases, with 9 bases separating them. The sequence derives from an adult who received the MenACWY meningococcal vaccine as a control. V gene TRBV6-5 combines with J gene TRBJ2-3; tentative D call: TRBD2 (6 bases). The material was peripheral blood, obtained 28 days after the second dose of the MenACWY control vaccine. CDR3 residues: CASSSGLAQYF. CDR3 nucleotide sequence: TGTGCCAGCAGTTCGGGACTCGCGCAGTATTTT.